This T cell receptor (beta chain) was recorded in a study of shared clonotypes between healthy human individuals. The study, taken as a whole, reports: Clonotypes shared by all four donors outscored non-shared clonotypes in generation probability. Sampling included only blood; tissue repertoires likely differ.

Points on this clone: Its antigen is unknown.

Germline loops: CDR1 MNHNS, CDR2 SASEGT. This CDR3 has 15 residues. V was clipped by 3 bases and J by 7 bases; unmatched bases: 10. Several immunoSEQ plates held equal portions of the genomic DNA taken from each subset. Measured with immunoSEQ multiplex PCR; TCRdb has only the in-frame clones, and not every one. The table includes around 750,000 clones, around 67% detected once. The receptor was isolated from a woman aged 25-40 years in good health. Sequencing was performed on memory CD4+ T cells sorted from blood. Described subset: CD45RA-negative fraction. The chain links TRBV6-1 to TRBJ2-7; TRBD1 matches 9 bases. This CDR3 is CASSDEQGAIEEQYF. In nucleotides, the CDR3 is TGTGCCAGCAGTGATGAACAGGGGGCAATTGAGGAGCAGTACTTC.